The following is a T cell receptor (beta chain) sequence with its context. This record belongs to a study of blood T cell repertoires in COVID-19. Study in general: There were acute and convalescent COVID-19 samples, and they came from the United States, Italy and Spain.

Assay: immunoSEQ multiplex PCR; the TCRdb copy retains only in-frame clones and omits some. This table holds fewer than 150,000 clones, about 83% found once. Germline CDR1 is SNHLY and CDR2 is FYNNEI. The V segment lost 5 bases and the J segment 5 bases; nucleotides outside the gene matches: 11. CDR3 size: 15 residues. The V call is TRBV2, the J call TRBJ1-1; 7 bases are a match to TRBD1. The receptor comes from a woman aged 40 to 50 with acute or convalescent COVID-19. Specimen: peripheral blood. CDR3 nucleotides: TGTGCCAGCAGTTGGGGAAGGACAGGAGGTACTGAAGCTTTCTTT. The encoded protein is CASSWGRTGGTEAFF. Filled out from reference TRBV2 and TRBJ1-1, the complete variable domain reads EPEVTQTPSHQVTQMGQEVILRCVPISNHLYFYWYRQILGQKVEFLVSFYNNEISEKSEIFDDQFSVERPDGSNFTLKIRSTKLEDSAMYFCASSWGRTGGTEAFFGQGTRLTVV.